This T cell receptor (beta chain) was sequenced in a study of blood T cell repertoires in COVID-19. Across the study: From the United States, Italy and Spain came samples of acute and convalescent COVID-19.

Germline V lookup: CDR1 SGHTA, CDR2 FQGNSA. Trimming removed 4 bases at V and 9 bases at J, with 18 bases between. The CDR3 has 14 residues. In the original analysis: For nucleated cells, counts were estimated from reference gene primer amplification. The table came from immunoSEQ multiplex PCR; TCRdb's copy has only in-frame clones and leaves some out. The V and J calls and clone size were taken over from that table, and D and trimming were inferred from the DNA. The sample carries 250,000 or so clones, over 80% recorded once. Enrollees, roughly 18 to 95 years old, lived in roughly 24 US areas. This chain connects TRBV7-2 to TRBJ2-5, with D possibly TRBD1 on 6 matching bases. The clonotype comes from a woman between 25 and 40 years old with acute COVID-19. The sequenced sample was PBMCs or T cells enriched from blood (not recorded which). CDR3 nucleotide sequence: TGTGCCAGCAGCTGGGGGCCACCCGGGATGGCCCAGTACTTC. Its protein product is CASSWGPPGMAQYF.